This T cell receptor beta chain was documented in a study of STAT5B mutations in CD4+ large granular lymphocyte leukemia. General study points: No patients shared main leukemic clonotypes, though less than 30% appeared at low frequency elsewhere.

Note on this clone: Its antigen is currently unknown.

The V segment lost 4 bases and the J segment 4 bases; nucleotides outside the gene matches: 7. CDR1 and CDR2 from the germline V gene are MGHRA and YSYEKL. CDR3 length: 15 residues. TCRdb's table, derived via immunoSEQ multiplex PCR, lists solely in-frame clones and lacks some. The sample yields about 38,000 clones, about 82% seen once. The chain links TRBV4-1 to TRBJ1-5, with 7 bases fitting TRBD1. The sample was CD4+ T cells from blood buffy coats. The TCR was taken from a human donor in good health. CDR3: CASSPPTGTNQPQHF. The CDR3 DNA sequence: TGCGCCAGCAGCCCCCCGACAGGGACGAATCAGCCCCAGCATTTT.